This T cell receptor beta chain was identified during a study of OX40 agonist ivuxolimab in advanced cancers. Clones were sequenced by immunoSEQ multiplex PCR, and TCRdb holds only the in-frame ones, with some missing. The sample has some 110,000 clones; 85% to 95% are singletons. This clone was seen just once. CDR3 length equals 14 residues. V shed 0 bases and J 6 bases; nucleotides not matched to a gene: 3. The germline gives CDR1 SGDLS, CDR2 YYNGEE. Specimen: CD4+ or CD8+ T cells sorted from blood, collected in a trial of the OX40 agonist ivuxolimab. This chain links TRBV9 with TRBJ2-3; 8 bases fit TRBD2. The sequence was collected from an adult with an advanced solid tumor such as melanoma, head and neck, liver or kidney cancer. CDR3 sequence reads: CASSVAGGRDTQYF. CDR3 DNA: TGTGCCAGCAGCGTAGCGGGGGGGCGCGATACGCAGTATTTT.